A single sample gave rise to the 3 T cell receptor beta chains below, sequenced in a study of Tregs in tolerant kidney transplant recipients. Here immunoSEQ multiplex PCR was the method, and the copy in TCRdb shows in-frame clones only, minus some. The sample holds 55,000 to 70,000 clones; over 75% are singletons and the top ten take approximately 2.1%. This specimen was Tregs from blood, taken before the transplant. These receptors were obtained from a human donor who received a combined kidney and bone marrow transplant.

This chain uses TRBV28 with TRBJ1-2; no clear D. Germline CDR1 MDHEN, CDR2 SYDVKM. The CDR3 covers 15 residues. V was trimmed by 1 base and J by 5 bases, leaving 14 bases between them. This chain's CDR3 is CASSLLTFTLYGYTF. The CDR3 nucleotides are TGTGCCAGCAGTTTATTGACCTTTACCCTTTATGGCTACACCTTC.

V and J are TRBV6-6 and TRBJ1-6; D perhaps matches TRBD1 (5 bases). Trimming removed 0 bases from V and 7 bases from J, with 10 bases in between. The germline gives CDR1 MNHNY, CDR2 SVGAGI (reference sequence). The CDR3 contains 15 residues. This CDR3 reads CASSYSGGLNSPLHF. The CDR3 DNA sequence: TGTGCCAGCAGTTACTCGGGGGGACTAAATTCACCCCTCCACTTT.

The chain is built from TRBV11-2 and TRBJ2-2, with TRBD2 identical over 11 bases. Germline-derived CDR1 and CDR2 are SGHAT and FQNNGV. Losses at the gene ends were 7 bases for V and 2 bases for J; bases not matched to a gene: 9. The CDR3 totals 17 residues. The CDR3 loop reads CASKLWLAGGNTGELFF. As DNA, the CDR3 is TGTGCCAGCAAACTTTGGCTAGCGGGAGGTAACACCGGGGAGCTGTTTTTT.